Listed below are T cell receptor beta chains from one sample, sequenced in a study of control samples from healthy donors and cancer patients. The assay was immunoSEQ multiplex PCR, and TCRdb's table has in-frame clones only and misses some. In the table there are about 140,000 clones, 80% to 95% of which are singletons. Sequenced sample: blood. The origin of the receptors is a young man in good health. Each CDR3 is given with its conserved first and last residue. A D gene is named only where the DNA matches it firmly. Size values are once, few and many counts, or a class for expanded clones, and some rows have none.

abundance,d_gene,j_gene,len,v_gene,CDR3aa,CDR3nt
-,-,TRBJ2-7,17,TRBV4-2,CASSQGGQRDTSYEQYF,TGTGCCAGCAGCCAAGGGGGCCAGCGGGACACATCCTACGAGCAGTACTTC
-,TRBD1,TRBJ1-2,13,TRBV19,CASSTDRVAGYTF,TGTGCCAGTAGTACTGACAGGGTCGCTGGCTACACCTTC
-,-,TRBJ2-6,16,TRBV6-4,CASSDSGLSGANVLTF,TGTGCCAGCAGTGACTCTGGGCTCTCTGGGGCCAACGTCCTGACTTTC
-,TRBD2,TRBJ2-7,15,TRBV14,CASSQLAGELDEQYF,TGTGCCAGCAGCCAACTAGCGGGAGAACTTGACGAGCAGTACTTC
-,TRBD2,TRBJ2-1,15,TRBV9,CASSAPGLASNEQFF,TGTGCCAGCAGCGCTCCGGGACTAGCCTCCAATGAGCAGTTCTTC
-,-,TRBJ1-1,13,TRBV7-2,CASSLQENTEAFF,TGTGCCAGCAGCTTACAGGAGAACACTGAAGCTTTCTTT
-,TRBD1,TRBJ1-4,15,TRBV28,CASSSQGGANWPVVF,TGTGCCAGCAGTTCGCAGGGGGGCGCGAATTGGCCCGTAGTTTTT
once,TRBD1,TRBJ2-7,15,TRBV7-8,CASRMSRDRSYEQYF,TGTGCCAGCAGGATGTCAAGGGACAGGAGCTACGAGCAGTACTTC
few,TRBD1,TRBJ1-1,15,TRBV14,CASSRGQGAYPEAFF,TGTGCCAGCAGCAGGGGACAGGGGGCATATCCTGAAGCTTTCTTT
few,TRBD1,TRBJ1-6,19,TRBV24-1,CATSAPRGFRDRESSPLHF,TGTGCCACCAGTGCCCCTAGGGGTTTTCGAGACAGGGAATCTTCACCCCTCCACTTT
-,-,TRBJ1-1,13,TRBV5-5,CASSFTVNTEAFF,TGTGCCAGCAGCTTCACAGTCAACACTGAAGCTTTCTTT
-,TRBD2,TRBJ2-1,15,TRBV6-1,CASSEGLAGGNEQFF,TGTGCCAGCAGTGAAGGACTAGCGGGAGGCAATGAGCAGTTCTTC
once,-,TRBJ2-7,12,TRBV13,CASSSLHYEQYF,TGTGCCAGCAGCTCCCTTCACTACGAGCAGTACTTC